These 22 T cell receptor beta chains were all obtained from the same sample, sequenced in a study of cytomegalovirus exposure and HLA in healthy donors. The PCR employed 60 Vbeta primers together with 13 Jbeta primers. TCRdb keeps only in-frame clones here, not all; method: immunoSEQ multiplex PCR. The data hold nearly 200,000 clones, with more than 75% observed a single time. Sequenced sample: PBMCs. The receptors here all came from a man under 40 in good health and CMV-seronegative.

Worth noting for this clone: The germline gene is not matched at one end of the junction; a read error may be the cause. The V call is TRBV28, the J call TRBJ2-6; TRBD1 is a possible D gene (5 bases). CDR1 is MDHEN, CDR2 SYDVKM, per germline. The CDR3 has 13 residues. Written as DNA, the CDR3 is TGTGCCAGCAGGTACTCTGGGGCCAACGGCCTGACTTTC. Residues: CASRYSGANGLTF.

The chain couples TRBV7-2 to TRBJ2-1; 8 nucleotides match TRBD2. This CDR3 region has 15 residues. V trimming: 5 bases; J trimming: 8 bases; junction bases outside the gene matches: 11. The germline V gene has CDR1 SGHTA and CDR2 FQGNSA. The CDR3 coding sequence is TGTGCCAGCAGCCCGGGACTAGGAGGCCAACATGAGCAGTTCTTC. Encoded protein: CASSPGLGGQHEQFF.

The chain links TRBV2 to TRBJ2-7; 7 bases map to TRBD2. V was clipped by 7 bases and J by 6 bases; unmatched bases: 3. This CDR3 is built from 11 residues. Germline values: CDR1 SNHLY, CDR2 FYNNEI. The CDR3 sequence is CASMGGGEQYF. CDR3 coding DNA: TGTGCCAGCATGGGGGGGGGCGAGCAGTACTTC.

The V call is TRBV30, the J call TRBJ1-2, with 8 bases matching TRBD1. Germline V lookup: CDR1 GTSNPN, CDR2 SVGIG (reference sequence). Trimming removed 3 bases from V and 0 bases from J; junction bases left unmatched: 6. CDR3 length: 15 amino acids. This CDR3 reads CAWRDREKTNYGYTF. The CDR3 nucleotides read TGTGCCTGGAGGGACAGGGAAAAGACTAACTATGGCTACACCTTC. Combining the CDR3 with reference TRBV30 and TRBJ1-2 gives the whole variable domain SQTIHQWPATLVQPVGSPLSLECTVEGTSNPNLYWYRQAAGRGLQLLFYSVGIGQISSEVPQNLSASRPQDRQFILSSKKLLLSDSGFYLCAWRDREKTNYGYTFGSGTRLTVV.

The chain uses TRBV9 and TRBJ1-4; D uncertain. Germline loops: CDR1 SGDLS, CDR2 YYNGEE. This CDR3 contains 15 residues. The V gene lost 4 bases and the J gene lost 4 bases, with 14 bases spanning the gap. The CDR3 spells CASSSSGAINEKLFF. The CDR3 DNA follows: TGTGCCAGCAGCTCCAGTGGAGCCATTAATGAAAAACTGTTTTTT.

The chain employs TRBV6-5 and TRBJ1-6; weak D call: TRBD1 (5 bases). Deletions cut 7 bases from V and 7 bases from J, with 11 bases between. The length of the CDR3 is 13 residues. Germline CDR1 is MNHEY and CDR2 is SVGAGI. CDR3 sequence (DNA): TGTGCCAGCAACCGACAGAAAAATTCACCCCTCCACTTT. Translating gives CASNRQKNSPLHF.

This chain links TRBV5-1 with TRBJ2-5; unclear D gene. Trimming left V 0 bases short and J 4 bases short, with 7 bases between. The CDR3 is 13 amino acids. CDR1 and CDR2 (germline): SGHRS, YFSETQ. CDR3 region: CASSLGARETQYF. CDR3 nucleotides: TGCGCCAGCAGCTTGGGGGCCCGAGAGACCCAGTACTTC.

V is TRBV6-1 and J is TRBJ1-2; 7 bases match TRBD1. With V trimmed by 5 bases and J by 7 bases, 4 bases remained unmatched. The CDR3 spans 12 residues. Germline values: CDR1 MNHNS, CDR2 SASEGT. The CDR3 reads CASSRQGGGYTF. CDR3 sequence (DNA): TGTGCCAGCAGTCGACAGGGCGGTGGCTACACCTTC.

The CDR3 DNA sequence: TGTGCCAGCAGCCGGGGAGGCGATGAGCAGTTCTTC. Encoded protein: CASSRGGDEQFF. The chain is built from TRBV7-9 and TRBJ2-1, with D possibly matching TRBD2 (6 bases). V lost 5 bases to trimming and J lost 8 bases, with 10 bases between them. The CDR3 covers 12 residues. Germline CDR1 SEHNR, CDR2 FQNEAQ (reference sequence).

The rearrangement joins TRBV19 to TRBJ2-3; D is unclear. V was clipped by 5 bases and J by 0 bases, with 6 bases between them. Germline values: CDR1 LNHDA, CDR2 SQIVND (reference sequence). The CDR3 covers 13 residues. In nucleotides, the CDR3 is TGTGCCAGTAGTCAATCCAGCACAGATACGCAGTATTTT. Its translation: CASSQSSTDTQYF. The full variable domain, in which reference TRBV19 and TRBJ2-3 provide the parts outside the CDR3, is DGGITQSPKYLFRKEGQNVTLSCEQNLNHDAMYWYRQDPGQGLRLIYYSQIVNDFQKGDIAEGYSVSREKKESFPLTVTSAQKNPTAFYLCASSQSSTDTQYFGPGTRLTVL.

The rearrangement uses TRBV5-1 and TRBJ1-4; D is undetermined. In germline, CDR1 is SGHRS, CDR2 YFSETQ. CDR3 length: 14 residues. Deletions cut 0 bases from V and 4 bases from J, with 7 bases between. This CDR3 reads CASSLGQINEKLFF. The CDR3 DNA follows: TGCGCCAGCAGCTTGGGGCAGATTAATGAAAAACTGTTTTTT.

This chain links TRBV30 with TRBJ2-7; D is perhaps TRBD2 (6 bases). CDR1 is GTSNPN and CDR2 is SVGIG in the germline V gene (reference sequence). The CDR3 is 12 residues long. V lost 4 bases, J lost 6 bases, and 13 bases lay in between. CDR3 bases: TGTGCCTGGATGGGAGGTGGAATCGAGCAGTACTTC. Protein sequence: CAWMGGGIEQYF.

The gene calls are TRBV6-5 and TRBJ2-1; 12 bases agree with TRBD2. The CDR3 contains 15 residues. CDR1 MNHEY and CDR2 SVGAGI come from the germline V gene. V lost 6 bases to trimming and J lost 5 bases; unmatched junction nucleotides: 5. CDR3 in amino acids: CASRPRLAGDNEQFF. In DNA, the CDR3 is TGTGCCAGCAGGCCCAGACTAGCGGGAGACAATGAGCAGTTCTTC.

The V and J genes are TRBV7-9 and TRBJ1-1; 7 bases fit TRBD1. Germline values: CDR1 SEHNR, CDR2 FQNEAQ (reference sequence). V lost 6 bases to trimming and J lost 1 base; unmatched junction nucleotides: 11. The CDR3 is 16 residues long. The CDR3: CASRRGGTEKNTEAFF. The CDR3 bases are TGTGCCAGCAGACGGGGCGGGACAGAGAAGAACACTGAAGCTTTCTTT.

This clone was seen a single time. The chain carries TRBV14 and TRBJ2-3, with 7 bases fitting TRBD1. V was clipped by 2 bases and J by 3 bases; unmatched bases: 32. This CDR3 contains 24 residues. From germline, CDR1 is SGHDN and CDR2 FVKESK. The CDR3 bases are TGTGCCAGCAGCCAACCGCGCTTCGGGCGCGACAGGGTATCAGAGTTGGCTTTTACAGATACGCAGTATTTT. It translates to CASSQPRFGRDRVSELAFTDTQYF.

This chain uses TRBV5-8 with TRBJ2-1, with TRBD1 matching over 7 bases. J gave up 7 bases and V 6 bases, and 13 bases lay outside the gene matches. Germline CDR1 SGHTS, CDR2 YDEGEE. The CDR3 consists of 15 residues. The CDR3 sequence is CASNNLDRWANEQFF. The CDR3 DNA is TGTGCCAGCAACAATTTGGACAGGTGGGCAAATGAGCAGTTCTTC.

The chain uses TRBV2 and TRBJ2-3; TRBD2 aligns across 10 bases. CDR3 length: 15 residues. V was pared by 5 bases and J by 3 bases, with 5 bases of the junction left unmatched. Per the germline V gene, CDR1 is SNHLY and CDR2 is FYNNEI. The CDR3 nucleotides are TGTGCCAGCAGTAGGGCTAGCGGGGGTACAGATACGCAGTATTTT. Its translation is CASSRASGGTDTQYF. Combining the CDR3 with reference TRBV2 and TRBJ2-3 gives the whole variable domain EPEVTQTPSHQVTQMGQEVILRCVPISNHLYFYWYRQILGQKVEFLVSFYNNEISEKSEIFDDQFSVERPDGSNFTLKIRSTKLEDSAMYFCASSRASGGTDTQYFGPGTRLTVL.

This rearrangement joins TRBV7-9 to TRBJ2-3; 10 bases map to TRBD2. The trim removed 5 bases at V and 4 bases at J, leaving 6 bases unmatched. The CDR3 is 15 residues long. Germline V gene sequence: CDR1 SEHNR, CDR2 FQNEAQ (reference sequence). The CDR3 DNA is TGTGCCAGCAGCCGGAGCGGGGGGGCGGCAGATACGCAGTATTTT. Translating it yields CASSRSGGAADTQYF.

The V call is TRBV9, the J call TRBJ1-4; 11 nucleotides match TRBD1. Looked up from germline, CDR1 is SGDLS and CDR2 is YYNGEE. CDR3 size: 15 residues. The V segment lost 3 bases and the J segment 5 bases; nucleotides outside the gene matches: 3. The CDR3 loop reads CASSARDRGNEKLFF. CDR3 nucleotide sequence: TGTGCCAGCAGCGCCCGGGACAGGGGGAATGAAAAACTGTTTTTT.

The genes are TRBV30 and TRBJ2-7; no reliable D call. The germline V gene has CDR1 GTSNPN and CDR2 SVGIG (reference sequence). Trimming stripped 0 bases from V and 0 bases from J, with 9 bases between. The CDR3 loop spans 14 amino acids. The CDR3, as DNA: TGTGCCTGGAGTGTACCTCGACTCTCCTACGAGCAGTACTTC. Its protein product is CAWSVPRLSYEQYF.

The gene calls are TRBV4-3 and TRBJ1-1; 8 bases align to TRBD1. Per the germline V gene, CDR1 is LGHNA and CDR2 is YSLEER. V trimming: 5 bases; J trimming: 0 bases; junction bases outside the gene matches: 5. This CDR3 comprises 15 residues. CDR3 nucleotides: TGCGCCAGCAGCTCCGGACAGGGAATGAACACTGAAGCTTTCTTT. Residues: CASSSGQGMNTEAFF.

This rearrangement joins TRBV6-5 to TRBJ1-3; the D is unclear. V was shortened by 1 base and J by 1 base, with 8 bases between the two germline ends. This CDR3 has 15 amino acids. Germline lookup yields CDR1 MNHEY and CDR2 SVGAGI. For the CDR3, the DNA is TGTGCCAGCAGTTACTTCTCGTCTTCTGGAAACACCATATATTTT. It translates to CASSYFSSSGNTIYF.